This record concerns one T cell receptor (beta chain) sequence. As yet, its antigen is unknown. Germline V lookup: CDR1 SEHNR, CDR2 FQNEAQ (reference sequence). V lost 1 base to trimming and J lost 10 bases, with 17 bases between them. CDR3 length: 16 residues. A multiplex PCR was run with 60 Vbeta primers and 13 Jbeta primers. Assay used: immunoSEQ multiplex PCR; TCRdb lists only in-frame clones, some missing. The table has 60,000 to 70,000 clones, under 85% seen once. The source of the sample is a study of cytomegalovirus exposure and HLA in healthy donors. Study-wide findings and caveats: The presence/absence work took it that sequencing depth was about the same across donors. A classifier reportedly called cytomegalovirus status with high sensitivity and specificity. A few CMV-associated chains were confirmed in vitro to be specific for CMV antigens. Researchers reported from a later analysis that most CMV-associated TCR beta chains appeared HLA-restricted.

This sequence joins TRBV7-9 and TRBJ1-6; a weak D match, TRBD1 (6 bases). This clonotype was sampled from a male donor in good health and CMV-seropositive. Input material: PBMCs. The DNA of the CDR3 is TGTGCCAGCAGCTTAGGAGTGGCAGGGGAACGGTCACCCCTCCACTTT. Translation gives CASSLGVAGERSPLHF. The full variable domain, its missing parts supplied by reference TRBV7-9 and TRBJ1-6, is DTGVSQNPRHKITKRGQNVTFRCDPISEHNRLYWYRQTLGQGPEFLTYFQNEAQLEKSRLLSDRFSAERPKGSFSTLEIQRTEQGDSAMYLCASSLGVAGERSPLHFGNGTRLTVT.